Included here is one T cell receptor (beta chain) sequence, with context. Per the authors' pipeline: How many nucleated cells were present was estimated from reference gene primer amplification. Using immunoSEQ multiplex PCR, the repertoire was profiled, and TCRdb retains in-frame clones only, with some absent. The DNA was the basis for D and trimming; V, J and clone size are from that table. The table lists about 180,000 clones, around 85% of them singletons. This CDR3 region has 16 residues. V gave up 0 bases and J gave up 8 bases; unmatched junction bases: 7. Germline CDR1 is SEHNR and CDR2 is FQNEAQ (reference sequence). This sample was included in a study of blood T cell repertoires in COVID-19. On the study more broadly: Samples of COVID-19 (acute and convalescent) were obtained from the United States, Italy and Spain. From T cells, B-cell-depleted T cells, or PBMCs came the material, which was cDNA or gDNA.

What was sequenced was peripheral blood. The TCR was taken from a man aged 70-80 years with active or convalescent COVID-19. This chain links TRBV7-9 with TRBJ2-1, with 10 bases identical to TRBD2. The CDR3 spells CASSLAIASGSYEQFF. The CDR3 DNA is TGTGCCAGCAGCTTAGCGATTGCTAGCGGGAGTTATGAGCAGTTCTTC.